The 21 T cell receptor beta chains below all came from one sample that was sequenced in a study of T cell repertoires in cytomegalovirus infection. TCRdb analysed the reads with MiXCR anew, one entry per CDR3 protein. The data hold just under 550,000 distinct CDR3 sequences, with roughly 29% observed a single time. Sequencing was carried out using PBMCs. The source is a human donor in good health (CMV status not recorded). Some clones in this sample may be carry-over from other donors' samples.

In its sample, this clonotype was seen many times. The V gene is TRBV5-6, the J gene TRBJ2-3, with a tentative D call TRBD2 (5 bases). CDR1 is SGHDT, CDR2 YYEEEE, per germline. The CDR3 loop spans 12 amino acids. Trimming pared 4 bases from V and 12 bases from J, leaving 15 bases between. The CDR3 bases are TGTGCCAGCAGCGTGGGAGTAAACCTCCAGTATTTT. It translates to CASSVGVNLQYF.

This chain links TRBV10-3 with TRBJ1-2; D is unclear. With 0 bases removed from V and 0 bases from J, the gap between germline ends came to 11 bases. The V gene's germline CDR1 is ENHRY and CDR2 SYGVKD. The CDR3 runs 16 residues. CDR3 nucleotide sequence: TGTGCCATCAGTGAGTCGGGAGGGCCCACTAACTATGGCTACACCTTC. Amino acids: CAISESGGPTNYGYTF.

In its sample, this clonotype was seen a few times. The rearrangement uses TRBV12-3 or TRBV12-4 and TRBJ2-5; D call uncertain. The CDR3 spans 14 residues. The V end was cut by 2 bases, the J end by 3 bases, with 10 bases between. The CDR3 bases are TGTGCCAGCAGTTTAATGGAAGGTGAAGAGACCCAGTACTTC. It encodes CASSLMEGEETQYF.

This clonotype was seen repeatedly, ten times or more. The chain employs TRBV6-2 or TRBV6-3 and TRBJ1-5, with D tentatively TRBD1 (5 bases). CDR1 and CDR2 from the germline V gene are MNHEY and SVGEGT. Trimming left V 1 base short and J 6 bases short, with 13 bases between. The CDR3 is made up of 15 amino acids. In DNA, the CDR3 is TGTGCCAGCAGTTACTTTGGGGGGGGTGGTCAGCCCCAGCATTTT. It is translated as CASSYFGGGGQPQHF.

The CDR3 region has the DNA TGCGCCAGCAGCCAAGATAGTGGGAAGACAGGGGGAGCGGAGACCCAGTACTTC. It yields the protein CASSQDSGKTGGAETQYF. The V and J genes are TRBV4-1 and TRBJ2-5; the match to TRBD1 covers 9 bases. The V segment lost 0 bases and the J segment 5 bases; nucleotides outside the gene matches: 13. CDR3 length: 18 amino acids. Germline V gene sequence: CDR1 MGHRA, CDR2 YSYEKL.

The table lists this clonotype with many counts. Written as DNA, the CDR3 is TGTGCCAGCAGTTACGGTACTGCTACGCGGCCCCAGCATTTT. Amino acid sequence: CASSYGTATRPQHF. The rearrangement links TRBV6-2 or TRBV6-3 to TRBJ1-5; D gene uncertain. Trimming removed 2 bases from V and 9 bases from J, with 14 bases in between. CDR1 MNHEY and CDR2 SVGEGT come from the germline V gene. This CDR3 spans 14 amino acids.

The J gene is TRBJ1-2, the V gene TRBV29-1, with a weak D call TRBD1 (5 bases). V was trimmed by 8 bases and J by 8 bases, leaving 21 bases between them. This CDR3 comprises 13 residues. Germline CDR1 is SQVTM and CDR2 is ANQGSEA. In nucleotides, the CDR3 is TGCAGCTCCGGAGTCGGCAGGGATGGCGGCTACACCTTC. Translated: CSSGVGRDGGYTF.

In this sample, this clonotype turned up a few times. The chain couples TRBV24-1 to TRBJ2-1; 12 bases are shared with TRBD2. The length of the CDR3 is 15 residues. V was pared by 4 bases and J by 7 bases, with 4 bases of the junction left unmatched. The germline V gene encodes CDR1 KGHDR and CDR2 SFDVKD. CDR3 in DNA: TGTGCCACCAGTGACCCCGGGACTAGCGGGAATGAGCAGTTCTTC. Translating it yields CATSDPGTSGNEQFF.

This clonotype was counted at least ten times. V and J are TRBV7-2 and TRBJ2-4; 7 bases are shared with TRBD2. The CDR3 length is 18 residues. Looked up from germline, CDR1 is SGHTA and CDR2 is FQGNSA. J was trimmed by 0 bases and V by 6 bases; bases with no gene match: 14. CDR3 sequence reads: CASRPTEAGVVAKNIQYF. The CDR3 DNA sequence: TGTGCCAGCAGACCCACAGAGGCGGGAGTAGTAGCCAAAAACATTCAGTACTTC.

This clonotype occurred a few times. This rearrangement joins TRBV20-1 to TRBJ2-7; D possibly uses TRBD1 or TRBD2 (5 bases each). Trimming pared 3 bases from V and 6 bases from J, leaving 15 bases between. The CDR3 loop spans 13 amino acids. Germline V gene data show CDR1 as DFQATT and CDR2 as SNEGSKA (reference sequence). CDR3 region: CSASWDAESEQYF. The CDR3 DNA follows: TGCAGTGCTAGTTGGGACGCGGAATCCGAGCAGTACTTC.

This chain joins TRBV12-3 or TRBV12-4 and TRBJ1-3; D might be TRBD1 (6 bases). The CDR3 is 14 residues long. V was cut by 7 bases and J by 5 bases, with 15 bases left in between. CDR3 region: CASIFGQNRNTIYF. The CDR3 DNA sequence: TGTGCCAGCATTTTCGGACAGAACCGAAACACCATATATTTT.

The genes are TRBV20-1 and TRBJ1-5; D possibly corresponds to TRBD1 (6 bases). CDR3 length: 15 residues. In germline, CDR1 is DFQATT, CDR2 SNEGSKA (reference sequence). V was clipped by 1 base and J by 1 base, with 11 bases between them. The CDR3 DNA follows: TGCAGTGCTAGAGGTTCAGGGACAAGCAATCAGCCCCAGCATTTT. Translated, it gives CSARGSGTSNQPQHF.

This clonotype was observed a few times. The genes are TRBV5-4 and TRBJ2-7, with D maybe TRBD2 (6 bases). V gave up 2 bases and J gave up 6 bases, with 9 bases separating them. The CDR3 loop spans 12 amino acids. Germline values: CDR1 SGHNT, CDR2 YYREEE (reference sequence). CDR3 DNA sequence: TGTGCCAGCAGCTTTGTCGGGGGCGAGCAGTACGTC. This encodes CASSFVGGEQYV.

In this sample, this clonotype turned up many times. V usage is TRBV7-6 and J usage is TRBJ2-2; D is ambiguous. CDR1 is SGHVS and CDR2 is FNYEAQ in the germline V gene. Trimming shortened V by 4 bases and J by 0 bases, and 15 bases separated the two germline ends. The CDR3 has 17 amino acids. The CDR3 is CASSSAGVNSNTGELFF. For the CDR3, the DNA is TGTGCCAGCAGCTCGGCCGGAGTAAATTCGAACACCGGGGAGCTGTTTTTT.

This clonotype was detected only a few times. The CDR3 region has the DNA TGTGCCAGCAGACTTGGCGTCCTGACTTTC. As protein: CASRLGVLTF. This chain links TRBV7-9 with TRBJ2-6, with no clear D. V was trimmed by 6 bases and J by 12 bases, leaving 6 bases between them. Germline V CDR1 and CDR2: SEHNR, FQNEAQ (reference sequence). CDR3 length equals 10 residues.

The sample holds many counts of this clonotype. The chain combines TRBV7-2 with TRBJ2-1; D gene unclear. The V gene lost 6 bases and the J gene lost 4 bases, with 10 bases spanning the gap. This CDR3 is 13 amino acids long. The germline V gene encodes CDR1 SGHTA and CDR2 FQGNSA. CDR3 region: CASRRGEYNEQFF. The CDR3 nucleotides are TGTGCCAGCAGACGCGGAGAATACAATGAGCAGTTCTTC.

This clonotype has a count of ten or more. The chain is built from TRBV7-2 and TRBJ1-2; 12 positions agree with TRBD1. Trimming at V came to 4 bases and at J to 8 bases, leaving 11 bases not matched to a gene. The germline gives CDR1 SGHTA, CDR2 FQGNSA. The CDR3 consists of 16 residues. The CDR3 region is CASSSMSTGTGGGYTF. DNA of the CDR3: TGTGCCAGCAGCTCCATGAGCACCGGGACAGGGGGCGGCTACACCTTC.

The CDR3 region is CASSQGHYEQYF. CDR3 sequence (DNA): TGCGCCAGCAGCCAAGGTCACTACGAGCAGTACTTC. The rearrangement uses TRBV4-1 and TRBJ2-7, with D uncertain. The V gene lost 1 base and the J gene lost 3 bases, with 4 bases spanning the gap. This CDR3 has 12 amino acids. In germline, CDR1 is MGHRA, CDR2 YSYEKL.

This clonotype has just a few counts. The CDR3 sequence: CASSQGQGRTQPQHF. The CDR3 DNA sequence: TGTGCCAGCAGCCAAGGACAGGGGAGGACTCAGCCCCAGCATTTT. This chain joins TRBV4-2 and TRBJ1-5; TRBD1 matches at 8 bases. This CDR3 region has 15 residues. The V segment lost 1 base and the J segment 6 bases; nucleotides outside the gene matches: 5. Germline CDR1 LGHNA, CDR2 YNFKEQ.

This clonotype was seen at least ten times. The chain carries TRBV7-9 and TRBJ2-3; D gene uncertain. Germline loops: CDR1 SEHNR, CDR2 FQNEAQ (reference sequence). This CDR3 contains 14 residues. Trimming stripped 2 bases from V and 4 bases from J, with 10 bases between. The CDR3 sequence is CASSLLSTSDTQYF. The CDR3 DNA is TGTGCCAGCAGCTTATTGTCCACTTCAGATACGCAGTATTTT.

The chain links TRBV20-1 to TRBJ2-5; 10 nucleotides line up with TRBD2. The CDR3 is 15 amino acids. Germline loops: CDR1 DFQATT, CDR2 SNEGSKA (reference sequence). V was pared by 6 bases and J by 5 bases, with 12 bases of the junction left unmatched. The CDR3 DNA follows: TGCAGTGCGGAAAGGCTAGCGGGAGTTAAGGAGACCCAGTACTTC. Protein product: CSAERLAGVKETQYF.